The rows below give T cell receptor beta chains drawn from one sample of a study of control samples from healthy donors and cancer patients. Measured with immunoSEQ multiplex PCR; TCRdb has only the in-frame clones, and not every one. Altogether around 80,000 clones are present, roughly 90% being singletons, with the ten largest covering around 5.1%. The specimen was blood. The receptors here all came from a man over 45 in good health. Both conserved end residues are part of each CDR3. The D gene is left open where the match is weak. Expanded clones get a size class; other rows say once, few or many, or leave the size out.

clone_size: once; d_call: TRBD1; j_call: TRBJ2-3; v_call: TRBV10-1; cdr3_aa: CASSGTVSGTDTQYF; cdr3_nt: TGCGCCAGCAGCGGGACAGTTAGTGGCACAGATACGCAGTATTTT
clone_size: .; d_call: .; j_call: TRBJ1-1; v_call: TRBV5-6; cdr3_aa: CASSLYQGGNTEAFF; cdr3_nt: TGTGCCAGCAGCTTGTATCAGGGCGGTAACACTGAAGCTTTCTTT
clone_size: few; d_call: .; j_call: TRBJ1-1; v_call: TRBV30; cdr3_aa: CAWSGMNTEAFF; cdr3_nt: TGTGCCTGGAGCGGCATGAACACTGAAGCTTTCTTT
clone_size: .; d_call: .; j_call: TRBJ2-2; v_call: TRBV3-1/TRBV3-2; cdr3_aa: CASSQDWSGELFF; cdr3_nt: TGTGCCAGCAGCCAAGATTGGTCCGGGGAGCTGTTTTTT
clone_size: .; d_call: .; j_call: TRBJ1-3; v_call: TRBV11-2; cdr3_aa: CASRPGVNGNTIYF; cdr3_nt: TGTGCCAGCAGACCGGGAGTAAATGGAAACACCATATATTTT
clone_size: .; d_call: .; j_call: TRBJ1-2; v_call: TRBV29-1; cdr3_aa: CSVGEGKNYGYTF; cdr3_nt: TGCAGCGTGGGGGAAGGGAAGAACTATGGCTACACCTTC
clone_size: .; d_call: .; j_call: TRBJ2-1; v_call: TRBV11-2; cdr3_aa: CASSPGTEQFF; cdr3_nt: TGTGCCAGCAGCCCCGGGACCGAGCAGTTCTTC
clone_size: .; d_call: TRBD1; j_call: TRBJ1-1; v_call: TRBV18; cdr3_aa: CASSPDRGLSTEAFF; cdr3_nt: TGTGCCAGCTCACCAGACAGGGGGCTTAGCACTGAAGCTTTCTTT
clone_size: few; d_call: TRBD1; j_call: TRBJ1-2; v_call: TRBV11-2; cdr3_aa: CASSYYRGRDYGYTF; cdr3_nt: TGTGCCAGCAGCTACTACAGGGGGCGCGACTATGGCTACACCTTC
clone_size: .; d_call: .; j_call: TRBJ1-1; v_call: TRBV30; cdr3_aa: CAWNPTGAILMNTEAFF; cdr3_nt: TGTGCCTGGAATCCGACAGGCGCTATTCTCATGAACACTGAAGCTTTCTTT
clone_size: .; d_call: .; j_call: TRBJ1-1; v_call: TRBV6-5; cdr3_aa: CASIRLLNTEAFF; cdr3_nt: TGTGCCAGCATACGCCTACTGAACACTGAAGCTTTCTTT
clone_size: .; d_call: .; j_call: TRBJ2-1; v_call: TRBV9; cdr3_aa: CASSARGPTDEQFF; cdr3_nt: TGTGCCAGCAGTGCGCGGGGTCCTACGGATGAGCAGTTCTTC
clone_size: .; d_call: .; j_call: TRBJ1-1; v_call: TRBV11-3; cdr3_aa: CASSLARVYTNTEAFF; cdr3_nt: TGTGCCAGCAGCTTAGCCAGGGTATATACGAACACTGAAGCTTTCTTT
clone_size: .; d_call: .; j_call: TRBJ1-1; v_call: TRBV6-9; cdr3_aa: CASSYPRMNTEAFF; cdr3_nt: TGTGCCAGCAGTTACCCTCGGATGAACACTGAAGCTTTCTTT
clone_size: .; d_call: .; j_call: TRBJ2-1; v_call: TRBV18; cdr3_aa: CASSLAYNEQFF; cdr3_nt: TGTGCCAGCTCCTTAGCATACAATGAGCAGTTCTTC
clone_size: .; d_call: TRBD1; j_call: TRBJ1-2; v_call: TRBV10-2; cdr3_aa: CASRGQDSLNYGYTF; cdr3_nt: TGCGCCAGCAGGGGACAGGACTCGCTTAACTATGGCTACACCTTC
clone_size: .; d_call: TRBD1; j_call: TRBJ1-2; v_call: TRBV27; cdr3_aa: CASSPNRGPGGYTF; cdr3_nt: TGTGCCAGCAGTCCTAACAGGGGGCCGGGGGGCTACACCTTC
clone_size: once; d_call: TRBD1; j_call: TRBJ1-1; v_call: TRBV20-1; cdr3_aa: CSAKSQGGAFF; cdr3_nt: TGCAGTGCTAAATCCCAGGGGGGAGCTTTCTTT
clone_size: .; d_call: TRBD2; j_call: TRBJ2-3; v_call: TRBV5-1; cdr3_aa: CASSLVAGGSTDTQYF; cdr3_nt: TGCGCCAGCAGCTTGGTAGCGGGGGGTAGCACAGATACGCAGTATTTT
clone_size: .; d_call: .; j_call: TRBJ2-2; v_call: TRBV6-5; cdr3_aa: CASRPGNIAGELFF; cdr3_nt: TGTGCCAGCCGCCCCGGAAATATAGCCGGGGAGCTGTTTTTT
clone_size: .; d_call: TRBD1; j_call: TRBJ1-1; v_call: TRBV6-6; cdr3_aa: CASSYSGTAIEAFF; cdr3_nt: TGTGCCAGCAGTTACTCCGGGACAGCTATAGAAGCTTTCTTT
clone_size: once; d_call: .; j_call: TRBJ2-6; v_call: TRBV5-6; cdr3_aa: CASSRQGSGANVLTF; cdr3_nt: TGTGCCAGCAGCCGGCAGGGTTCTGGGGCCAACGTCCTGACTTTC
clone_size: .; d_call: .; j_call: TRBJ2-1; v_call: TRBV7-9; cdr3_aa: CASSLRGTSYNEQFF; cdr3_nt: TGTGCCAGCAGCTTACGGGGGACCTCCTACAATGAGCAGTTCTTC
clone_size: .; d_call: .; j_call: TRBJ1-2; v_call: TRBV29-1; cdr3_aa: CSVAGQGLPFRYGYTF; cdr3_nt: TGCAGCGTTGCTGGTCAGGGCCTACCCTTTCGGTATGGCTACACCTTC
clone_size: .; d_call: TRBD2; j_call: TRBJ2-1; v_call: TRBV2; cdr3_aa: CASNPLPGLAGGDNEQFF; cdr3_nt: TGTGCCAGCAACCCCCTCCCTGGGCTAGCGGGGGGGGACAATGAGCAGTTCTTC
clone_size: .; d_call: TRBD2; j_call: TRBJ2-3; v_call: TRBV29-1; cdr3_aa: CSAGLVAGNVGTQYF; cdr3_nt: TGCAGCGCTGGCCTGGTAGCGGGGAATGTGGGTACGCAGTATTTT
clone_size: .; d_call: TRBD1; j_call: TRBJ1-1; v_call: TRBV29-1; cdr3_aa: CSGWTGGTEAFF; cdr3_nt: TGCAGCGGATGGACAGGGGGCACTGAAGCTTTCTTT
clone_size: many; d_call: TRBD1; j_call: TRBJ2-2; v_call: TRBV24-1; cdr3_aa: CATSVGDRDTGELFF; cdr3_nt: TGTGCCACCAGTGTTGGGGACAGGGACACCGGGGAGCTGTTTTTT
clone_size: .; d_call: TRBD2; j_call: TRBJ2-3; v_call: TRBV18; cdr3_aa: CASSPTSGGSYTQYF; cdr3_nt: TGTGCCAGCTCACCGACTAGCGGGGGATCATATACGCAGTATTTT
clone_size: .; d_call: .; j_call: TRBJ2-3; v_call: TRBV19; cdr3_aa: CASSKVDTQYF; cdr3_nt: TGTGCCAGTAGTAAGGTAGATACGCAGTATTTT
clone_size: .; d_call: .; j_call: TRBJ1-5; v_call: TRBV27; cdr3_aa: CASSSTAYSNQPQHF; cdr3_nt: TGTGCCAGCAGTTCGACAGCCTATAGCAATCAGCCCCAGCATTTT
clone_size: .; d_call: TRBD2; j_call: TRBJ2-7; v_call: TRBV3-1/TRBV3-2; cdr3_aa: CASSQRGGSDEQYF; cdr3_nt: TGTGCCAGCAGCCAACGGGGAGGGAGTGACGAGCAGTACTTC
clone_size: .; d_call: .; j_call: TRBJ1-5; v_call: TRBV5-6; cdr3_aa: CASSWGNQPQHF; cdr3_nt: TGTGCCAGCAGCTGGGGGAATCAGCCCCAGCATTTT
clone_size: .; d_call: .; j_call: TRBJ1-1; v_call: TRBV7-9; cdr3_aa: CASSPRAGLGTEAFF; cdr3_nt: TGTGCCAGCAGCCCGAGGGCGGGTTTAGGCACTGAAGCTTTCTTT
clone_size: .; d_call: TRBD1; j_call: TRBJ1-1; v_call: TRBV6-5; cdr3_aa: CASSPGQGRTEAFF; cdr3_nt: TGTGCCAGCAGCCCGGGACAGGGAAGGACTGAAGCTTTCTTT
clone_size: .; d_call: .; j_call: TRBJ1-1; v_call: TRBV12-3/TRBV12-4; cdr3_aa: CASTTDTEAFF; cdr3_nt: TGTGCCAGCACCACCGACACTGAAGCTTTCTTT
clone_size: .; d_call: .; j_call: TRBJ1-2; v_call: TRBV6-6; cdr3_aa: CASRPTESFYGYTF; cdr3_nt: TGTGCCAGCAGACCGACAGAGTCCTTCTATGGCTACACCTTC
clone_size: .; d_call: TRBD1; j_call: TRBJ2-7; v_call: TRBV5-1; cdr3_aa: CASSPRDRGGYEQYF; cdr3_nt: TGCGCCAGCAGCCCCCGGGACAGGGGGGGTTACGAGCAGTACTTC
clone_size: .; d_call: TRBD2; j_call: TRBJ2-5; v_call: TRBV29-1; cdr3_aa: CSVELRRGETQYF; cdr3_nt: TGCAGCGTTGAACTCAGGCGGGGGGAGACCCAGTACTTC
clone_size: .; d_call: .; j_call: TRBJ2-5; v_call: TRBV18; cdr3_aa: CASSQGGDETQYF; cdr3_nt: TGTGCCAGCTCTCAAGGGGGGGACGAGACCCAGTACTTC
clone_size: .; d_call: .; j_call: TRBJ2-7; v_call: TRBV18; cdr3_aa: CASSPSGGTSPYEQYF; cdr3_nt: TGTGCCAGCTCACCATCCGGAGGCACCAGCCCTTACGAGCAGTACTTC
clone_size: .; d_call: TRBD1; j_call: TRBJ2-1; v_call: TRBV5-6; cdr3_aa: CASSLRWTGEQFF; cdr3_nt: TGTGCCAGCAGCTTGAGGTGGACAGGGGAGCAGTTCTTC
clone_size: .; d_call: .; j_call: TRBJ2-4; v_call: TRBV30; cdr3_aa: CAWSVLGQVGAKNIQYF; cdr3_nt: TGTGCCTGGAGTGTACTAGGTCAGGTCGGGGCCAAAAACATTCAGTACTTC
clone_size: .; d_call: TRBD1; j_call: TRBJ1-5; v_call: TRBV19; cdr3_aa: CASRPDRVQPQHF; cdr3_nt: TGTGCCAGTAGACCTGACAGGGTCCAGCCCCAGCATTTT
clone_size: .; d_call: TRBD1; j_call: TRBJ1-1; v_call: TRBV10-2; cdr3_aa: CASSESRGTFAEAFF; cdr3_nt: TGCGCCAGCAGTGAGTCCAGGGGGACGTTCGCTGAAGCTTTCTTT
clone_size: .; d_call: .; j_call: TRBJ2-7; v_call: TRBV7-6; cdr3_aa: CASSLDGRGPYEQYF; cdr3_nt: TGTGCCAGCAGCTTAGATGGGCGGGGGCCTTACGAGCAGTACTTC
clone_size: .; d_call: TRBD1; j_call: TRBJ2-3; v_call: TRBV10-3; cdr3_aa: CAISESGQGLKDTQYF; cdr3_nt: TGTGCCATCAGTGAGTCTGGACAGGGGCTTAAGGATACGCAGTATTTT
clone_size: .; d_call: TRBD2; j_call: TRBJ2-1; v_call: TRBV24-1; cdr3_aa: CATSDSPHSGTPYNEQFF; cdr3_nt: TGTGCCACCAGTGATTCCCCCCATAGCGGGACCCCCTACAATGAGCAGTTCTTC
clone_size: .; d_call: TRBD1; j_call: TRBJ2-3; v_call: TRBV10-1; cdr3_aa: CASSEPQGAGDTQYF; cdr3_nt: TGCGCCAGCAGTGAGCCTCAGGGGGCTGGAGATACGCAGTATTTT
clone_size: .; d_call: TRBD2; j_call: TRBJ2-1; v_call: TRBV7-9; cdr3_aa: CASKRSGASYNEQFF; cdr3_nt: TGTGCCAGCAAAAGGAGCGGGGCCTCCTACAATGAGCAGTTCTTC